This T cell receptor beta chain was captured by sequencing in a study of T cells expressing NK-cell markers. Study-level points and caveats: HCMV specificity of the expanded NKG2C+ T cell clones stayed unclear. In several donors, these clonotypes also led the CD3+CD56-NKG2C+ fraction.

As concerns this clonotype: Its target is unknown.

The CDR3 has 15 residues. Germline V gives CDR1 MNHNS, CDR2 SASEGT. Each CDR3 protein gets one entry in TCRdb, which reprocessed the 5' RACE reads and gives no DNA. The sample yields some 280,000 distinct CDR3 sequences, of which the top ten take up about 0.39%. The source material was blood T cells: a sorted CD56 or NKG2C T cell subset, CD4+ or CD8+ T cells, or bulk PBMC T cells (not recorded which). This TCR came from a man aged 18 to 35 in good health. The rearrangement links TRBV6-1 to TRBJ1-6; TCRdb's assignment of TRBD1 cannot be checked, as there is no DNA. Here the CDR3 reads CASSALDIGLPPLHF.